The source of this T cell receptor (beta chain) is a study of vaccination and CD4 T cells after COVID-19. Whole-study context: Convalescent persons amounted to six males plus four females, two of whom were Hispanic.

Sequence data for DNA of cultured CD4+ T cells were generated by the Oncomine TCR Beta short-read assay. Via MiXCR, TCRdb re-called the PCR reads, giving one row per CDR3 protein. The sample shows some 15,000 distinct CDR3 sequences, roughly 57% of them seen only once. The CDR3 extends over 14 amino acids. Germline values: CDR1 MNHEY, CDR2 SVGEGT. With 6 bases removed from V and 2 bases from J, the gap between germline ends came to 12 bases. Stated time point: late sampling 161 to 241 days after vaccination in three convalescent patients. Sample treatment: 10-day PBMC culture with coronavirus spike peptide pools or control peptides (ViraFEST assay). Positive PCR dates covered March to December 2020, before US Alpha, Beta and Delta variants. In the case of this clonotype: What it binds is not known.

The receptor comes from a human donor who had recovered from COVID-19. This specimen consisted of CD4+ T cells from blood, cultured in vitro, obtained about 7 months after SARS-CoV-2 vaccination. This chain joins TRBV6-2 or TRBV6-3 and TRBJ2-3; maybe TRBD1 (5 bases). CDR3 bases: TGTGCCAGCAGGACGGACACGAACACAGATACGCAGTATTTT. The encoded protein is CASRTDTNTDTQYF.